This TCR beta chain is drawn from a study of long-term antiretroviral therapy in people with HIV. Study-wide findings and caveats: Relative to transplant donor controls, diversity remained lower despite increasing after ART.

Germline assignment: CDR1 SEHNR and CDR2 FQNEAQ (reference sequence). This CDR3 has 17 amino acids. V lost 1 base to trimming and J lost 4 bases, with 18 bases between them. As regards this clone: Its target is unknown.

Run at survey level, the immunoSEQ assay was version v3.0. The repertoire was sequenced with immunoSEQ multiplex PCR; TCRdb's copy has only in-frame clones and lacks some. Among about 10,000 clones, more than 80% were seen once, and the ten largest hold roughly a sixth. The specimen comprised unsorted PBMCs, sampled 0.7 years after starting antiretroviral therapy. This sequence was found in a man aged 40-49 years with HIV. The rearrangement joins TRBV7-9 to TRBJ2-3, with a weak D call TRBD2 (7 bases). As DNA, the CDR3 is TGTGCCAGCAGCTTAGAGTCCATCGCGGGGGCGGCAGATACGCAGTATTTT. This sequence encodes CASSLESIAGAADTQYF. Looking up the rest from reference TRBV7-9 and TRBJ2-3 gives the full variable domain: DTGVSQNPRHKITKRGQNVTFRCDPISEHNRLYWYRQTLGQGPEFLTYFQNEAQLEKSRLLSDRFSAERPKGSFSTLEIQRTEQGDSAMYLCASSLESIAGAADTQYFGPGTRLTVL.